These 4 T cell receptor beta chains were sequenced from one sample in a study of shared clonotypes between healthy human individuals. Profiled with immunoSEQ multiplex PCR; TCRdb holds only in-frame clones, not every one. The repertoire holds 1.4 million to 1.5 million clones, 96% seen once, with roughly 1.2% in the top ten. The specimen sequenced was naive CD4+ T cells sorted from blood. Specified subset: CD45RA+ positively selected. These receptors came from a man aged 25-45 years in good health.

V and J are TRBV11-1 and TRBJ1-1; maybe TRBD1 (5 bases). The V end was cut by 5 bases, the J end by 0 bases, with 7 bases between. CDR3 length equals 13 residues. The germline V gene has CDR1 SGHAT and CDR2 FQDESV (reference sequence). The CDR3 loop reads CASSVQVNTEAFF. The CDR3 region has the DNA TGTGCCAGCAGCGTACAGGTGAACACTGAAGCTTTCTTT.

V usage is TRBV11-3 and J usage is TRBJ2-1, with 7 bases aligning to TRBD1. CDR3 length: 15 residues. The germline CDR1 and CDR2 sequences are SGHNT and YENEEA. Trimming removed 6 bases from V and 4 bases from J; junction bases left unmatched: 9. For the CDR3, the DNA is TGTGCCAGCAGTTATGACGGGACAGCTTACAATGAGCAGTTCTTC. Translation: CASSYDGTAYNEQFF.

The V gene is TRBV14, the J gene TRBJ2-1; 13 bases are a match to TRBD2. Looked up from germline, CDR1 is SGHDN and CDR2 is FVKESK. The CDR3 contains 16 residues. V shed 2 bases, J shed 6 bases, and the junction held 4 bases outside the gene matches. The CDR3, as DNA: TGTGCCAGCAGCCAACTAAGGACTAGCGGGAGCAATGAGCAGTTCTTC. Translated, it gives CASSQLRTSGSNEQFF.

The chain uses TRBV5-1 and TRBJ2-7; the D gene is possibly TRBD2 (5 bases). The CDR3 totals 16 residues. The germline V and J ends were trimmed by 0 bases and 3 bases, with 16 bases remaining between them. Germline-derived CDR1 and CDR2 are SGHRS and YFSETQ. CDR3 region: CASSLALRANGYEQYF. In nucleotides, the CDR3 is TGCGCCAGCAGCTTGGCCTTGAGGGCCAACGGCTACGAGCAGTACTTC.